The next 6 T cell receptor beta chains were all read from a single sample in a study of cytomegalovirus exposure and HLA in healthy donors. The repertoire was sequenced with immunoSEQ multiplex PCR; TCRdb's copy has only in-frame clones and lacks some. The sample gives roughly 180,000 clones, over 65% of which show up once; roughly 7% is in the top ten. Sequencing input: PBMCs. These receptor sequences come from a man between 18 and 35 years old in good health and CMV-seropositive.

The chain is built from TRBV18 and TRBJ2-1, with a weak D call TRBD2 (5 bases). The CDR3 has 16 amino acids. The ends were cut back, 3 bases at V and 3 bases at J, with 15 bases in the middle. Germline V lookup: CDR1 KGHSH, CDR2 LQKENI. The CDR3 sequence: CASSPRGAEIYNEQFF. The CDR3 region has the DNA TGTGCCAGCTCACCCCGGGGAGCGGAGATCTACAATGAGCAGTTCTTC.

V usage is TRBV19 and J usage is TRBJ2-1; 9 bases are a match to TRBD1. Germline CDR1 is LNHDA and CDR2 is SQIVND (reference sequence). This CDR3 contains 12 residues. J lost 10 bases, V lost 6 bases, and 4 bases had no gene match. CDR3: CASSPGTGEQFF. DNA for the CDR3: TGTGCCAGTAGCCCCGGGACAGGGGAGCAGTTCTTC.

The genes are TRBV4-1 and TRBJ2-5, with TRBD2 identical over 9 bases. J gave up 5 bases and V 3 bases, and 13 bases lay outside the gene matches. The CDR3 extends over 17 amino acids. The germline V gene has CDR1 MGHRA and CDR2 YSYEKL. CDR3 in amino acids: CASSHPLAGPPSETQYF. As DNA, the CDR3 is TGCGCCAGCAGCCACCCTCTAGCGGGACCTCCTTCGGAGACCCAGTACTTC.

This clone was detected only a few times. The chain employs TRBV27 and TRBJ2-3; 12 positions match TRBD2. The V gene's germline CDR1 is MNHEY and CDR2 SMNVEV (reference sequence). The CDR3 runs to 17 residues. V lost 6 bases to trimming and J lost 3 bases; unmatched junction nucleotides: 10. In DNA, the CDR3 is TGTGCCAGCAGCCGCCCTAGCGGGAGGGCCGGGACAGATACGCAGTATTTT. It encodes CASSRPSGRAGTDTQYF.

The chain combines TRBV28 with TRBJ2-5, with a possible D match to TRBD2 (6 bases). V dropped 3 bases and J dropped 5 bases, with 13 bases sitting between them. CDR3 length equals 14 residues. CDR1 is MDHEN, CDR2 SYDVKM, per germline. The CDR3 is CASSFLSGVETQYF. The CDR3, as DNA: TGTGCCAGCAGTTTTTTATCGGGAGTGGAGACCCAGTACTTC.

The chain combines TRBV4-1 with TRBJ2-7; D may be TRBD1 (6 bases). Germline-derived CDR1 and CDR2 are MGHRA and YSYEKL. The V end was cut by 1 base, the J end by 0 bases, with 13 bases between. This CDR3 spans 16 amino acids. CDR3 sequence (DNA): TGCGCCAGCAGCCAAGGGGGGCTTTCACCCTCCTACGAGCAGTACTTC. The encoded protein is CASSQGGLSPSYEQYF.